The T cell receptor (beta chain) under discussion was sequenced for a study of shared clonotypes between healthy human individuals. Germline lookup yields CDR1 LGHNA and CDR2 YNFKEQ. The CDR3 has 18 residues. Turning to this clone: Given a much more abundant clone one base away, this may be a read error. Other DNA sequences in the same sample also yield this CDR3.

Assay runs were performed at deep level. Ten immunoSEQ deep assay plates were used to sequence the DNA of unsorted PBMCs. Methods used by the authors: Junction-only immunoSEQ data arrived without quality scores, meaning filtering differed. The table came from immunoSEQ multiplex PCR; TCRdb's copy has only in-frame clones and leaves some out. V, J and clone size are those of that table, while D and trimming were read from the DNA. Found here are approximately 500,000 clones, 70% to 85% of them singletons; the top ten hold around 12%. Without sorting, samples used approximately 99 million PBMCs for genomic DNA.

Material for sequencing was PBMCs. The clonotype was recovered from a woman in her thirties or forties in good health. Some clones in this sample may be carry-over from other donors' samples. The V call is TRBV4-2, the J call TRBJ2-5; TRBD2 is a possible D gene (5 bases). CDR3 region: CASSQGSLAASRGETQYF. The DNA for the CDR3 is TGTGCCAGCAGTCAAGGGAGTTTGGCGGCTTCCCGCGGGGAGACCCAGTACTTC.